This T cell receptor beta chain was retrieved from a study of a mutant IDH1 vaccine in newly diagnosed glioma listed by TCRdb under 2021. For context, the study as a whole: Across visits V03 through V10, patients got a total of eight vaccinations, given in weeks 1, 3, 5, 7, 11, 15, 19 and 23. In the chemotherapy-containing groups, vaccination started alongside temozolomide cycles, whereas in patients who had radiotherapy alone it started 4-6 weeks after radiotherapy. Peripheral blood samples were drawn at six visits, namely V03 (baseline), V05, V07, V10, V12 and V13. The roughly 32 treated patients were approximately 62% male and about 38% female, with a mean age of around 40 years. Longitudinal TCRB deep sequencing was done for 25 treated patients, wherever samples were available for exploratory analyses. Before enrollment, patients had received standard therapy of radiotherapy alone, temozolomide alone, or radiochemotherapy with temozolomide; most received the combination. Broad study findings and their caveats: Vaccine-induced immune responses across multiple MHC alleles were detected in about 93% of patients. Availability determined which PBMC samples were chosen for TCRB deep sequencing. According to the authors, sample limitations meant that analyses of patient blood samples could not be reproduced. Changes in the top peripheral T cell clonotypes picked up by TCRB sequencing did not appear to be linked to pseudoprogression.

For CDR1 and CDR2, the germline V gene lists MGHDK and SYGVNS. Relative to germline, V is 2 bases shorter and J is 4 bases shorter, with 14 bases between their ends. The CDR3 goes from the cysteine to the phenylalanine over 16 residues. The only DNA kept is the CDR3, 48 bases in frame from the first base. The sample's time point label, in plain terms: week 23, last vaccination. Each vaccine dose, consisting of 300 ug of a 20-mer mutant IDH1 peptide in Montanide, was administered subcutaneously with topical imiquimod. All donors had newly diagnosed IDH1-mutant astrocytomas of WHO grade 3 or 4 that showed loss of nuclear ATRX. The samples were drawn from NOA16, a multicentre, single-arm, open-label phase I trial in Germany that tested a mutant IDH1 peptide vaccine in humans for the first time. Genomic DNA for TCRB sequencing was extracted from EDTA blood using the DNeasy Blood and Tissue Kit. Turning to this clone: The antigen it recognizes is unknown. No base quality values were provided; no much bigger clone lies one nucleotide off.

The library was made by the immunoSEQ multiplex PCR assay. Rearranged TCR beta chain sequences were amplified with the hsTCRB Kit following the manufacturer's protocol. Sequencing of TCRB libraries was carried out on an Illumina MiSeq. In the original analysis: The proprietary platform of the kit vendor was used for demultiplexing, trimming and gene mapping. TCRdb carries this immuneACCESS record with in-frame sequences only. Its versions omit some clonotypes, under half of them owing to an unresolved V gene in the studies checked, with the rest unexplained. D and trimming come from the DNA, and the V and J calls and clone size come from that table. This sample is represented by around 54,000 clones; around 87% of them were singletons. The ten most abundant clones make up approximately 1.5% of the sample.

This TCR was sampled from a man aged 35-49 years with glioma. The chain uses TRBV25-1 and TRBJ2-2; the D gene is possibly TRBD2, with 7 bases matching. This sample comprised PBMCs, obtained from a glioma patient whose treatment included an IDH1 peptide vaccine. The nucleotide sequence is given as TGTGCCAGCAGTGAAGCAAGGGGGGGCCTCACCGGGGAGCTGTTTTTT. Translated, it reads CASSEARGGLTGELFF.